The present T cell receptor (beta chain) was sequenced within a study of blood T cell repertoires in COVID-19. Turning to the study itself: Acute and convalescent COVID-19 specimens originated in the United States, Italy and Spain. T cells, B-cell-depleted T cells, or PBMCs provided the cDNA or gDNA that served as material.

With 3 bases clipped from V and 0 bases from J, the junction kept 9 bases outside the gene matches. This CDR3 is 16 amino acids long. Under the authors' procedure: Estimation of nucleated cell counts was performed using reference gene primer amplification. Data came from immunoSEQ multiplex PCR; TCRdb stores just in-frame clones and leaves some out. Clone size and the V and J calls come from that table; the DNA yielded D and trimming. The sample gives more than 90,000 clones, roughly 80% of which show up once; 2% to 3% is in the top ten. The chain joins TRBV5-3 to TRBJ2-7; 7 nucleotides agree with TRBD1. TRBV5-3 has ORF status, its function being uncertain. Sequencing was performed on peripheral blood. This TCR came from a man aged 50 to 60 with acute or convalescent COVID-19. CDR3 nucleotides: TGTGCCAGAAGCTCTCCGGGGACAGAAAGCTCCTACGAGCAGTACTTC. It codes for CARSSPGTESSYEQYF.